A single sample gave rise to the 27 T cell receptor beta chains below, sequenced in a study of OX40 agonist ivuxolimab in advanced cancers. The repertoire was sequenced with immunoSEQ multiplex PCR; TCRdb's copy has only in-frame clones and lacks some. The sample lists over 40,000 clones; 85% were seen once. The sample here was CD4+ or CD8+ T cells sorted from blood, taken in a trial of the OX40 agonist ivuxolimab. Receptor source: an adult with an advanced solid tumor such as melanoma, head and neck, liver or kidney cancer.

The chain links TRBV5-4 to TRBJ2-3; D ambiguous. Germline loops: CDR1 SGHNT, CDR2 YYREEE (reference sequence). Trimming left V 4 bases short and J 1 base short, with 13 bases between. The CDR3 sequence is 15 residues long. The DNA of the CDR3 is TGTGCCAGCAGCAATGACATCGGCGGCACAGATACGCAGTATTTT. Its protein is CASSNDIGGTDTQYF.

This clone occurred once. The chain uses TRBV6-1 and TRBJ1-2; a weak D match, TRBD1 (5 bases). There are 15 residues in the CDR3. The germline CDR1 and CDR2 sequences are MNHNS and SASEGT. With 1 base removed from V and 2 bases from J, the gap between germline ends came to 11 bases. The CDR3 here is CASSEERGFNYGYTF. The CDR3 DNA reads TGTGCCAGCAGTGAAGAAAGGGGTTTCAACTATGGCTACACCTTC.

CDR3 amino acids: CATSVASNYGYTF. In DNA form, the CDR3 reads TGTGCCACCAGCGTTGCCTCTAACTATGGCTACACCTTC. The chain recombines TRBV15 with TRBJ1-2; D gene unclear. Germline CDR1 reads LNHNV; CDR2 reads YYDKDF (reference sequence). V lost 5 bases to trimming and J lost 0 bases, with 7 bases between them. The CDR3 has 13 residues.

This sequence joins TRBV4-1 and TRBJ2-1; TRBD1 might be the D (5 bases). Germline V gene data show CDR1 as MGHRA and CDR2 as YSYEKL. Trimming stripped 0 bases from V and 1 base from J, with 10 bases between. The CDR3 loop spans 16 amino acids. CDR3 loop: CASSQDGAPSYNEQFF. In DNA form, the CDR3 reads TGCGCCAGCAGCCAAGATGGGGCGCCATCCTACAATGAGCAGTTCTTC.

This clone turned up a few times. The chain links TRBV11-3 to TRBJ2-2; D might be TRBD1 (5 bases). Trimming cost V 5 bases and J 2 bases, with 12 bases left between them. The germline V gene encodes CDR1 SGHNT and CDR2 YENEEA. CDR3 size: 15 residues. The CDR3 coding sequence is TGTGCCAGCAGCAACAGACAGCCAAACACCGGGGAGCTGTTTTTT. Protein product: CASSNRQPNTGELFF.

This sequence joins TRBV5-4 and TRBJ2-2; D remains unclear. Trimming took 1 base from V and 2 from J, leaving 6 bases between them. The germline V gene has CDR1 SGHNT and CDR2 YYREEE (reference sequence). This CDR3 region has 14 residues. DNA of the CDR3: TGTGCCAGCAGCTTGTCGCTAAACACCGGGGAGCTGTTTTTT. Its protein product is CASSLSLNTGELFF.

In its sample, this clone was seen a few times. The chain employs TRBV29-1 and TRBJ1-2, with a weak D call TRBD1 (5 bases). From germline, CDR1 is SQVTM and CDR2 ANQGSEA. This CDR3 contains 15 residues. Deletions cut 3 bases from V and 8 bases from J, with 22 bases between. The CDR3 is CSVDPSRVGARGYTF. CDR3 nucleotide sequence: TGCAGCGTTGATCCCTCTCGGGTAGGGGCACGGGGCTACACCTTC.

This chain uses TRBV27 with TRBJ1-2; D ambiguous. V lost 4 bases to trimming and J lost 6 bases, with 12 bases between them. CDR3 length: 13 amino acids. CDR1 is MNHEY and CDR2 is SMNVEV in the germline V gene (reference sequence). CDR3 region: CASSSPLLDGYTF. The DNA for the CDR3 is TGTGCCAGCAGTTCACCCTTACTTGATGGCTACACCTTC.

DNA for the CDR3: TGTGCCAGCAGCTTAGTTACGTACACTGAAGCTTTCTTT. Translating gives CASSLVTYTEAFF. The chain is built from TRBV7-6 and TRBJ1-1, with unresolved D. The CDR3 has 13 amino acids. With 1 base removed from V and 3 bases from J, the gap between germline ends came to 6 bases. The germline gives CDR1 SGHVS, CDR2 FNYEAQ.

This chain links TRBV5-1 with TRBJ1-3; no reliable D call. CDR3 length equals 14 residues. V was cut by 6 bases and J by 2 bases, with 12 bases left in between. In germline, CDR1 is SGHRS, CDR2 YFSETQ. CDR3 coding DNA: TGCGCCAGCAAACAAAGCGAAACTGGAAACACCATATATTTT. It translates to CASKQSETGNTIYF.

The genes are TRBV11-3 and TRBJ2-3; TRBD1 matches 10 bases. This CDR3 spans 15 amino acids. The junction had 7 bases not matched to a gene; V was cut back by 5 bases and J by 5 bases. CDR1 is SGHNT and CDR2 is YENEEA in the germline V gene. For the CDR3, the DNA is TGTGCCAGCAGCCGGGGACAGGGGACGCGAGATACGCAGTATTTT. It encodes CASSRGQGTRDTQYF.

The V and J genes are TRBV30 and TRBJ1-2, with D maybe TRBD1 (5 bases). CDR1 and CDR2 from the germline V gene are GTSNPN and SVGIG (reference sequence). The CDR3 loop spans 14 amino acids. V lost 1 base and J lost 7, with 16 bases in between. The CDR3: CAWSATQGLSGYTF. In nucleotides, the CDR3 is TGTGCCTGGAGTGCCACCCAGGGTTTAAGTGGCTACACCTTC.

This chain joins TRBV15 and TRBJ2-5, with 7 bases fitting TRBD2. The trim removed 3 bases at V and 6 bases at J, leaving 10 bases unmatched. The CDR3 spans 15 residues. From germline, CDR1 is LNHNV and CDR2 YYDKDF (reference sequence). The CDR3 sequence: CATSSALGGGQTQYF. CDR3 DNA: TGTGCCACCAGCAGTGCTCTGGGGGGAGGGCAGACCCAGTACTTC. Full variable domain (outside the CDR3, taken from reference TRBV15 and TRBJ2-5): DAMVIQNPRYQVTQFGKPVTLSCSQTLNHNVMYWYQQKSSQAPKLLFHYYDKDFNNEADTPDNFQSRRPNTSFCFLDIRSPGLGDTAMYLCATSSALGGGQTQYFGPGTRLLVL.

V gene TRBV4-2 combines with J gene TRBJ1-1; the D is unclear. V dropped 0 bases and J dropped 4 bases, with 6 bases sitting between them. CDR3 size: 13 residues. Germline values: CDR1 LGHNA, CDR2 YNFKEQ. The CDR3 here is CASSQDIGTEAFF. DNA of the CDR3: TGTGCCAGCAGCCAAGATATAGGCACTGAAGCTTTCTTT.

V gene TRBV6-5 combines with J gene TRBJ1-4; 7 nucleotides agree with TRBD1. The V and J ends lost 5 bases and 8 bases, in that order; junction bases with no gene match: 5. CDR3 size: 13 residues. The germline gives CDR1 MNHEY, CDR2 SVGAGI. The DNA of the CDR3 is TGTGCCAGCAGTAACAGGGGAGAAGAAAAACTGTTTTTT. Translation gives CASSNRGEEKLFF.

The chain recombines TRBV13 with TRBJ2-3, with D unclear. CDR3 length: 13 amino acids. Germline V CDR1 and CDR2: PRHDT, FYEKMQ (reference sequence). Trimming took 8 bases from V and 4 from J, leaving 13 bases between them. For the CDR3, the DNA is TGTGCCAGCTCACCGCGCCAGGCAGATACGCAGTATTTT. It translates to CASSPRQADTQYF.

The rearrangement links TRBV30 to TRBJ2-7; the D gene is possibly TRBD1 (6 bases). CDR3 length equals 13 residues. V was trimmed by 2 bases and J by 3 bases, leaving 11 bases between them. Germline V gene sequence: CDR1 GTSNPN, CDR2 SVGIG (reference sequence). CDR3 loop: CAWSHSQGYEQYF. For the CDR3, the DNA is TGTGCCTGGAGTCACTCACAGGGCTACGAGCAGTACTTC.

The V call is TRBV5-1, the J call TRBJ2-5, with D perhaps assigned TRBD1 or TRBD2 (5 bases each). Germline V CDR1 and CDR2: SGHRS, YFSETQ. The germline V and J ends were trimmed by 0 bases and 5 bases, with 17 bases remaining between them. The CDR3 runs 16 residues. The CDR3 sequence is CASSLAVGRGEETQYF. The CDR3, as DNA: TGCGCCAGCAGCTTGGCCGTGGGTAGGGGAGAGGAGACCCAGTACTTC.

The chain employs TRBV9 and TRBJ2-1; TRBD2 matches 12 bases. The CDR3 runs 19 residues. The germline gives CDR1 SGDLS, CDR2 YYNGEE. V lost 0 bases, J lost 5 bases, and 12 bases stayed unmatched. CDR3 nucleotide sequence: TGTGCCAGCAGCGTAGCTTGGGGGACTAGCGGGTACTCTAACAATGAGCAGTTCTTC. This gives the protein CASSVAWGTSGYSNNEQFF.

The chain uses TRBV19 and TRBJ2-2, with 7 bases identical to TRBD1. CDR1 LNHDA and CDR2 SQIVND come from the germline V gene (reference sequence). CDR3 length: 15 amino acids. The trim removed 5 bases at V and 4 bases at J, leaving 7 bases unmatched. CDR3 loop: CASSPRTGATGELFF. The CDR3 DNA reads TGTGCCAGTAGTCCAAGGACAGGAGCCACCGGGGAGCTGTTTTTT.

V and J are TRBV5-4 and TRBJ2-3; the D gene is possibly TRBD2 (6 bases). Germline CDR1 SGHNT, CDR2 YYREEE (reference sequence). The CDR3 loop spans 14 amino acids. The ends were cut back, 5 bases at V and 2 bases at J, with 12 bases in the middle. CDR3: CASRDGGVTDTQYF. The DNA for the CDR3 is TGTGCCAGCAGGGATGGCGGGGTCACAGATACGCAGTATTTT.

The chain uses TRBV4-1 and TRBJ2-5; 12 nucleotides line up with TRBD2. This CDR3 contains 17 residues. The V segment lost 0 bases and the J segment 1 base; nucleotides outside the gene matches: 3. CDR1 and CDR2 from the germline V gene are MGHRA and YSYEKL. CDR3 bases: TGCGCCAGCAGCCAAGATAGGACTAGCGGGACCCAAGAGACCCAGTACTTC. As protein: CASSQDRTSGTQETQYF.

This chain connects TRBV9 to TRBJ2-3, with a tentative D call TRBD1 (6 bases). The germline V and J ends were trimmed by 2 bases and 2 bases, with 12 bases remaining between them. CDR1 and CDR2 from the germline V gene are SGDLS and YYNGEE. This CDR3 is built from 15 residues. As DNA, the CDR3 is TGTGCCAGCAGCGTCGTGGGACAAATCACAGATACGCAGTATTTT. This gives the protein CASSVVGQITDTQYF.

The chain employs TRBV28 and TRBJ1-4, with D unclear. V was trimmed by 3 bases and J by 4 bases, leaving 9 bases between them. The CDR3 spans 14 residues. CDR1 and CDR2 from the germline V gene are MDHEN and SYDVKM. Here the CDR3 reads CASSFLGINEKLFF. Written as DNA, the CDR3 is TGTGCCAGCAGTTTTCTGGGAATTAATGAAAAACTGTTTTTT.

V and J are TRBV5-1 and TRBJ1-2, with a tentative D call TRBD1 (6 bases). V was clipped by 1 base and J by 4 bases, with 14 bases between them. The germline V gene encodes CDR1 SGHRS and CDR2 YFSETQ. This CDR3 comprises 15 residues. The chain's CDR3 is CASSLMAGEVYGYTF. The CDR3 nucleotides read TGCGCCAGCAGCTTGATGGCAGGGGAGGTCTATGGCTACACCTTC.

The chain joins TRBV7-6 to TRBJ2-5, with D possibly TRBD2 on 6 matching bases. This CDR3 comprises 14 residues. V shed 1 base and J shed 3 bases, with 9 bases lying between them. The germline CDR1 and CDR2 sequences are SGHVS and FNYEAQ. For the CDR3, the DNA is TGTGCCAGCAGCTTAGGAGTAGCGGAAGAGACCCAGTACTTC. This sequence encodes CASSLGVAEETQYF.

V gene TRBV15 combines with J gene TRBJ1-3, with D unclear. Germline CDR1 is LNHNV and CDR2 is YYDKDF (reference sequence). The CDR3 is made up of 16 amino acids. Trimming took off 1 base at V and 9 bases at J, with 19 bases between the two ends. CDR3 region: CATSRGSRASRGTIYF. As DNA, the CDR3 is TGTGCCACCAGCAGAGGAAGCCGGGCTTCGCGGGGCACCATATATTTT.